This is a list of T cell receptor beta chains from one sample in a study of T cells in Graves' hyperthyroidism and ophthalmopathy. A single record per CDR3 protein comes from TCRdb applying MiXCR to the multiplex PCR reads. The table includes 600,000 to 750,000 distinct CDR3 sequences, roughly a sixth detected once. The material sequenced was blood. Every receptor here comes from a man aged 50 or older with Graves' hyperthyroidism. Both conserved end residues are part of each CDR3. Each record gives: V gene, clone size, CDR3 protein. Some rows mark clone size as missing; the rest say once, few, many or name a class of expanded clone.

>TRBV6-2/TRBV6-3|-
CASTPSRRTDTQYF
>TRBV6-9|few
CASSYAGRSYEQYF
>TRBV13|many
CASSRREGNQPQHF
>TRBV28|many
CASSPREFYEQYF
>TRBV12-5|many
CASGSPGGRLYNEQFF
>TRBV29-1|-
CSVAAGTKTSTGELFF
>TRBV6-2/TRBV6-3|-
CASRSGLAGGGNEQFF
>TRBV9|few
CASSPGGGLRDEQYF
>TRBV5-4|few
CASRTSGMPYEQYF
>TRBV6-1|many
CASSAWTGPNTEAFF
>TRBV5-6|few
CASSPGLAGLREQFF
>TRBV3-1|-
CASSQDGGQGSAWQFF
>TRBV18|few
CASSPPGGGRAKNIQYF
>TRBV16|-
CASSQSTSGRNEQFF
>TRBV3-1|few
CASSQDYRAANSYEQYF
>TRBV5-1|-
CASSLYSGDNQPQYF
>TRBV7-9|few
CASTSTRGNTGELFF
>TRBV5-1|few
CASSLVPARDYGYTF
>TRBV12-3/TRBV12-4|many
CASSLFRQGILRGTSTDTQYF
>TRBV2|-
CASTERTVYQETQYF
>TRBV29-1|-
CSVEDKGTSVYGYTF
>TRBV10-1|many
CASRAPGLAGKTQYF
>TRBV12-3/TRBV12-4|many
CASSLQGPNIQYF
>TRBV11-2|many
CASSLGRATNEKLFF
>TRBV27|many
CASSTPGQATTTSGANVLTF
>TRBV7-9|few
CASTESGNQPQHF
>TRBV11-2|many
CASNQGQDTYNEQFF